This T cell receptor beta chain was profiled in a study of blood T cell repertoires in COVID-19. Study background: Samples representing acute and convalescent COVID-19 were sourced from the United States, Italy and Spain.

V shed 0 bases, J shed 5 bases, and the junction held 7 bases outside the gene matches. The CDR3 contains 16 residues. CDR1 is LGHNA and CDR2 is YNFKEQ in the germline V gene. Method: immunoSEQ multiplex PCR; TCRdb's copy keeps in-frame clones and lacks some. Here the sample spans around 200,000 clones, roughly 86% being singletons. The V call is TRBV4-2, the J call TRBJ2-1; 7 nucleotides line up with TRBD2. Sequenced sample: PBMCs or T cells enriched from blood (not recorded which). This clonotype was sampled from a young man with acute COVID-19. This chain's CDR3 is CASSQDPAGVHNEQFF. Written as DNA, the CDR3 is TGTGCCAGCAGCCAAGATCCGGCGGGAGTCCACAATGAGCAGTTCTTC.